A selection of T cell receptor beta chains follows, all from one sample in a study of vaccination and CD4 T cells after COVID-19. TCRdb passed the PCR reads through MiXCR, listing each CDR3 protein once. The sample lists 13,000 to 15,000 distinct CDR3 sequences; around 30% were seen once. These receptors' antigens are unknown. Material for sequencing was cultured CD4+ T cells from blood. Receptors were obtained from a human donor with COVID-19. CDR3s include the opening cysteine and the closing phenylalanine or tryptophan. A D gene is named only where the DNA matches it firmly. The size field is filled for only some rows; it gives once, few, many or a size class.

>TRBJ2-5|-|TRBV9|TRBD2
CASSSTSGGYGETQYF
TGTGCCAGCAGCTCTACTAGCGGGGGGTATGGAGAGACCCAGTACTTC
>TRBJ2-4|-|TRBV28|-
CASSPTRDGAKNIQYF
TGTGCCAGCAGCCCTACCCGGGACGGAGCCAAAAACATTCAGTACTTC
>TRBJ2-3|-|TRBV7-9|TRBD2
CASGPSGGTDTQYF
TGTGCCAGCGGCCCTAGCGGGGGCACAGATACGCAGTATTTT
>TRBJ2-3|few|TRBV28|TRBD2
CASRAPIGGGRSDTQYF
TGTGCCAGCAGAGCTCCAATTGGCGGGGGGCGATCAGATACGCAGTATTTT
>TRBJ2-5|-|TRBV11-3|-
CASSSGFQGQETQYF
TGTGCCAGCAGCTCTGGCTTTCAGGGACAAGAGACCCAGTACTTC
>TRBJ1-6|few|TRBV27|-
CASSLRDGLRSPLHF
TGTGCCAGCAGTTTACGGGACGGGCTGAGATCACCCCTCCACTTT
>TRBJ2-1|-|TRBV7-9|-
CASSFTGPSNNEQFF
TGTGCCAGCAGCTTTACAGGGCCCTCCAACAATGAGCAGTTCTTC
>TRBJ1-2|-|TRBV19|TRBD1
CASSPGQGPGDYGYTF
TGTGCCAGTTCACCGGGACAGGGGCCAGGGGACTATGGCTACACCTTC
>TRBJ2-3|few|TRBV6-1|-
CASSPTGGGTDTQYF
TGTGCCAGCAGTCCTACAGGGGGGGGCACAGATACGCAGTATTTT
>TRBJ1-1|-|TRBV27|-
CASRTLSGGYEAYF
TGTGCCAGCAGGACCTTATCCGGAGGGTATGAAGCTTACTTT
>TRBJ1-3|-|TRBV6-1|TRBD1
CASRVTGIGNTIYF
TGTGCCAGCAGGGTGACAGGGATCGGAAACACCATATATTTT
>TRBJ2-3|few|TRBV20-1|-
CSAPRGPDTQYF
TGCAGTGCCCCCAGGGGTCCAGATACGCAGTATTTT
>TRBJ1-1|few|TRBV6-1|-
CASSPPGKGGTEAFF
TGTGCCAGCAGCCCCCCGGGGAAGGGGGGCACTGAAGCTTTCTTT
>TRBJ1-1|few|TRBV28|-
CASSNPKTGNTEAFF
TGTGCCAGCAGTAACCCCAAGACAGGGAACACTGAAGCTTTCTTT
>TRBJ1-1|-|TRBV6-5|-
CASSYHLRAFF
TGTGCCAGCAGTTACCACCTTCGAGCTTTCTTT
>TRBJ2-7|-|TRBV9|TRBD1
CASSVATGGDYEQYF
TGTGCCAGCAGCGTAGCAACAGGGGGCGATTACGAGCAGTACTTC
>TRBJ2-7|-|TRBV20-1|-
CSARDRTQRDEQYF
TGCAGTGCTAGAGATAGGACCCAGCGGGACGAGCAGTACTTC
>TRBJ2-5|-|TRBV7-6|TRBD2
CASSLAPRGGRETQYF
TGTGCCAGCAGCTTAGCCCCGCGGGGGGGACGGGAGACCCAGTACTTC
>TRBJ2-5|-|TRBV4-2|-
CASSQDLQGNQETQYF
TGTGCCAGCAGCCAAGATTTACAGGGAAACCAAGAGACCCAGTACTTC